This T cell receptor (beta chain) was recovered during a study of blood T cell repertoires in COVID-19 (dated by TCRdb to the early 2020s). Turning to the overall study: Samples covering the acute and convalescent phases of COVID-19 were provided by collaborators in the United States, Italy and Spain. The material from the prospective study consisted of cDNA or gDNA derived from T cells, B-cell-depleted T cells, or PBMCs. Subjects who had been exposed to COVID-19, were actively infected with it, or had recovered from it provided the deeply sampled blood TCRbeta repertoires that made up the dataset. The repertoires were released in a freely available public database intended as a resource for research on the immune response to SARS-CoV-2. The samples were drawn from two sources: the first 160 participants of the ongoing ImmuneRACE study, and 1,000 to 1,500 subjects contributed by 6 global collaborators. Nearly every sample came with metadata listing a de-identified subject ID, COVID-19 status, age in years and sex. HLA class I and class II types, where available, came from metadata supplied by the sample provider rather than from assay-based typing.

The immunoSEQ Assay, a bias-controlled multiplex PCR, was used to amplify TCRbeta CDR3 regions from genomic DNA. The study's own analysis went as follows. Within the assay, amplification of reference gene primers was used to estimate how many nucleated cells each sample contained. To quantify the absolute abundance of each unique TCRbeta CDR3 rearrangement, sequence reads were collapsed and filtered. Productive Simpson clonality was computed per sample as the square root of Simpson's diversity index over productive rearrangements. TCRdb took over this immuneACCESS table, retaining in-frame rearrangements with V and J assigned. Such tables are incomplete; in checked studies, under half of the missing clones stem from an unresolved V gene, and the remainder is unexplained. The V and J calls and the clone size are those of that table, but D and trimming were determined from the DNA. Present in this sample are approximately 260,000 clones, around 82% of which were seen just once. The ten largest clones take up 4.5% to 6% of the sample.

The CDR3 has 15 amino acids, counting the end cysteine and phenylalanine. Here the CDR3 DNA is all that survives: 45 bases in frame from base 1. V loses 2 bases at its end and J loses 4 bases; junction bases beyond the gene matches: 5. Reading the germline V gene gives CDR1 SGHVS and CDR2 FNYEAQ. Here is what the overall study found, with its caveats: The quantity of clinical and demographic metadata differed by source and by participant and was supplied without curation.

As concerns this clone: Its antigen remains undetermined. No per-base quality is available; no much larger clone lies one base away.

Collaborating institutions collected whole blood in K2EDTA tubes following their own protocols. For TCRbeta analysis, collaborators shipped samples as frozen whole blood, isolated PBMCs, or DNA extracted from either of those sample types. The TCR originated in a woman older than 75 with active or convalescent COVID-19. The chain is encoded by TRBV7-6 joined to TRBJ2-7; the central 10 bases match TRBD1. The sequenced sample consisted of peripheral blood. For the CDR3, the sequence is CASSLTGTGEYEQYF. The DNA sequence reads TGTGCCAGCAGCTTAACCGGGACAGGGGAGTACGAGCAGTACTTC.